The 26 T cell receptor beta chains reported below all come from one sample, sequenced in a study of Graves' ophthalmopathy and Graves' hyperthyroidism. The sequenced template was RNA, covering the TCR beta CDR3 region. Second-round multiplex PCR followed a first-round RT-PCR using HTBI primers. Using its own MiXCR run on the multiplex PCR reads, TCRdb lists one record per CDR3 protein. This sample yields around 1.1 million distinct CDR3 sequences, of which about 35% are seen a single time; 11% belongs to the top ten. The sequenced sample consisted of peripheral blood or thyroid tissue (not recorded which). All receptors derive from an adult man with Graves' hyperthyroidism.

The V and J genes are TRBV9 and TRBJ2-5; 7 nucleotides align to TRBD1. The CDR3 has 16 residues. V gave up 4 bases and J gave up 5 bases; unmatched junction bases: 14. Germline V lookup: CDR1 SGDLS, CDR2 YYNGEE. DNA for the CDR3: TGTGCCAGCAGCCCTCCCCCAGGGGGTATTGGGGAGACCCAGTACTTC. It specifies CASSPPPGGIGETQYF.

This clonotype has at least ten counts. The rearrangement uses TRBV24-1 and TRBJ2-5, with TRBD2 matching 15 bases. The CDR3 is 16 residues long. The V gene end was trimmed by 4 bases and the J gene end by 3 bases; junction bases not matched to a gene: 2. Germline V CDR1 and CDR2: KGHDR, SFDVKD. The CDR3 region has the DNA TGTGCCACCAGTGAATGGACTAGCGGGGGGGAAGAGACCCAGTACTTC. It specifies CATSEWTSGGEETQYF.

The V call is TRBV2, the J call TRBJ1-5; D perhaps matches TRBD1 (6 bases). The CDR3 spans 14 residues. The V end was cut by 6 bases, the J end by 6 bases, with 15 bases between. Germline V gene data show CDR1 as SNHLY and CDR2 as FYNNEI. The CDR3 protein is CASRDTGSGQPQHF. As DNA, the CDR3 is TGTGCCAGCAGGGACACAGGGTCGGGTCAGCCCCAGCATTTT.

The rearrangement uses TRBV2 and TRBJ2-5, with 8 bases fitting TRBD2. CDR3 size: 14 residues. With 6 bases clipped from V and 5 bases from J, the junction kept 8 bases outside the gene matches. Germline values: CDR1 SNHLY, CDR2 FYNNEI. The CDR3 sequence: CASSRRAGAETQYF. DNA for the CDR3: TGTGCCAGCAGCCGGCGAGCGGGAGCCGAGACCCAGTACTTC.

The chain carries TRBV11-2 and TRBJ2-5; no firm D call. CDR3 length: 14 residues. V was clipped by 6 bases and J by 5 bases, with 16 bases between them. The germline gives CDR1 SGHAT, CDR2 FQNNGV. CDR3 amino acids: CASSPENKVETQYF. In DNA form, the CDR3 reads TGTGCCAGCAGTCCGGAAAACAAGGTTGAGACCCAGTACTTC.

This chain joins TRBV6-5 and TRBJ2-7, with D hard to call. This CDR3 is 12 amino acids long. Per germline, CDR1 MNHEY and CDR2 SVGAGI. Trimming took 2 bases from V and 6 from J, leaving 8 bases between them. The CDR3: CASSYPPSEQYF. Here the CDR3 DNA reads TGTGCCAGCAGTTACCCCCCCTCCGAGCAGTACTTC.

CDR3 loop: CASSLDGESYEQYF. The CDR3 nucleotides are TGTGCCAGCAGCTTAGATGGGGAATCCTACGAGCAGTACTTC. The gene calls are TRBV7-9 and TRBJ2-7; D not certain. From germline, CDR1 is SEHNR and CDR2 FQNEAQ (reference sequence). This CDR3 spans 14 amino acids. V shed 1 base and J shed 1 base, with 8 bases lying between them.

The chain joins TRBV10-3 to TRBJ1-6; 8 bases match TRBD1. The CDR3 contains 13 residues. Germline lookup yields CDR1 ENHRY and CDR2 SYGVKD. The CDR3 region is CAPGGQGISPLHF. DNA of the CDR3: TGTGCTCCAGGCGGACAGGGAATTTCACCCCTCCACTTT.

The gene calls are TRBV5-1 and TRBJ2-5; 11 bases map to TRBD2. Germline CDR1 and CDR2: SGHRS and YFSETQ. The CDR3 contains 16 residues. Trimming took 0 bases from V and 5 from J; bases not matched to a gene: 6. The CDR3 here is CASSLELAGAGETQYF. The CDR3 nucleotides are TGCGCCAGCAGCTTGGAACTAGCGGGGGCGGGCGAGACCCAGTACTTC.

The J gene is TRBJ1-5, the V gene TRBV12-3 or TRBV12-4; 7 positions match TRBD1. The CDR3 sequence is 15 residues long. V lost 7 bases, J lost 1 base, and 7 bases stayed unmatched. The CDR3 sequence: CASKSQGSSNQPQHF. Here the CDR3 DNA reads TGTGCCAGCAAGTCACAGGGGTCGAGCAATCAGCCCCAGCATTTT.

This clonotype was found many times. This chain joins TRBV7-2 and TRBJ2-7; 9 nucleotides line up with TRBD2. CDR1 and CDR2 (germline): SGHTA, FQGNSA. The CDR3 has 13 amino acids. J gave up 6 bases and V 6 bases, and 6 bases lay outside the gene matches. CDR3 nucleotides: TGTGCCAGCAGAGTTCTAGCGGGAAGCGAGCAGTACTTC. Amino acid sequence: CASRVLAGSEQYF.

This clonotype was observed at least ten times. The V call is TRBV5-8, the J call TRBJ1-2; D is unresolved. V lost 0 bases, J lost 6 bases, and 9 bases lay in between. The length of the CDR3 is 13 residues. Germline V gene lookup returns CDR1 SGHTS and CDR2 YDEGEE. This chain's CDR3 is CASSLVDDHGYTF. The CDR3 DNA reads as TGTGCCAGCAGCTTGGTGGATGACCATGGCTACACCTTC.

This clonotype was observed many times. CDR3 region: CASRPRQSGETQYF. Written as DNA, the CDR3 is TGTGCCAGCAGGCCCAGGCAGTCAGGCGAGACCCAGTACTTC. J is TRBJ2-5 and V is TRBV2; no reliable D call. The germline gives CDR1 SNHLY, CDR2 FYNNEI. This CDR3 has 14 residues. V was cut by 6 bases and J by 5 bases, with 16 bases left in between.

At least ten counts were recorded for this clonotype. This chain links TRBV29-1 with TRBJ2-7, with TRBD1 matching 8 bases. Germline V gives CDR1 SQVTM, CDR2 ANQGSEA. This CDR3 comprises 13 residues. V shed 4 bases, J shed 4 bases, and the junction held 6 bases outside the gene matches. In DNA, the CDR3 is TGCAGCGTTGTTGGGGACAGGCTGTACGAGCAGTACTTC. Residues: CSVVGDRLYEQYF.

V usage is TRBV29-1 and J usage is TRBJ1-4, with TRBD1 identical over 7 bases. The trim removed 7 bases at V and 8 bases at J, leaving 10 bases unmatched. CDR1 and CDR2 (germline): SQVTM, ANQGSEA. The CDR3 runs 13 residues. Written as DNA, the CDR3 is TGCAGCGGTGCAGGGGGTTGTAGGGAAAAACTGTTTTTT. Translated: CSGAGGCREKLFF.

The table lists this clonotype with many counts. This chain joins TRBV7-6 and TRBJ2-7; TRBD2 matches at 9 bases. Germline V CDR1 and CDR2: SGHVS, FNYEAQ. The V segment lost 1 base and the J segment 4 bases; nucleotides outside the gene matches: 5. This CDR3 has 15 residues. CDR3 amino acids: CASSLVGSGGYEQYF. CDR3 nucleotides: TGTGCCAGCAGCTTAGTCGGGAGCGGGGGGTACGAGCAGTACTTC.

This clonotype came up many times. The rearrangement links TRBV4-3 to TRBJ1-6; a possible D gene is TRBD1 (5 bases). This CDR3 is built from 14 residues. V dropped 0 bases and J dropped 10 bases, with 10 bases sitting between them. The germline gives CDR1 LGHNA, CDR2 YSLEER. CDR3 nucleotide sequence: TGCGCCAGCAGCCAAGATTGGAGGGACTCACCCCTCCACTTT. Amino acid sequence: CASSQDWRDSPLHF.

On this clonotype: Because it lacks the conserved phenylalanine or tryptophan at the end, this CDR3 is likely a read error. It is unclear where the CDR3 begins or ends on the DNA, so no DNA is shown, and the CDR3 is as TCRdb lists it. This chain uses TRBV25-1 with TRBJ1-1. The germline V gene encodes CDR1 MGHDK and CDR2 SYGVNS. From its first to its last residue, the CDR3 has 11 amino acids. The CDR3 sequence is CASSLVEGANY.

V usage is TRBV9 and J usage is TRBJ1-3; no clear D gene. The germline V and J ends were trimmed by 0 bases and 0 bases, with 10 bases remaining between them. This CDR3 has 16 residues. Germline CDR1 is SGDLS and CDR2 is YYNGEE. The CDR3 DNA sequence: TGTGCCAGCAGCGTAGGACGAAGCTACTCTGGAAACACCATATATTTT. Its protein is CASSVGRSYSGNTIYF.

The chain links TRBV12-3 or TRBV12-4 to TRBJ2-7; TRBD2 is a possible D gene (5 bases). CDR3 length equals 11 residues. Trimming shortened V by 8 bases and J by 7 bases, and 12 bases separated the two germline ends. CDR3 nucleotide sequence: TGTGCCAGCGGTAGTCCGGGGGAGCAGTACTTC. This translates into CASGSPGEQYF.

A few counts support this clonotype. V gene TRBV11-3 combines with J gene TRBJ2-7; D not certain. V was shortened by 5 bases and J by 1 base, with 15 bases between the two germline ends. The CDR3 totals 15 residues. Per the germline V gene, CDR1 is SGHNT and CDR2 is YENEEA. CDR3 loop: CASSQGSAGSYEQYF. The CDR3 DNA is TGTGCCAGCAGCCAAGGGTCGGCAGGTTCCTACGAGCAGTACTTC.

The V and J genes are TRBV5-1 and TRBJ2-2; no clear D. The CDR3 contains 16 residues. Germline lookup yields CDR1 SGHRS and CDR2 YFSETQ. V lost 4 bases to trimming and J lost 1 base, with 14 bases between them. The CDR3 region has the DNA TGCGCCAGCAGCCCCGGCCCACGCGGGAACACCGGGGAGCTGTTTTTT. Amino acids: CASSPGPRGNTGELFF.

This clonotype has a count of ten or more. The chain employs TRBV9 and TRBJ1-5; no firm D call. The CDR3 totals 15 residues. Deletions cut 0 bases from V and 1 base from J, with 8 bases between. Germline lookup yields CDR1 SGDLS and CDR2 YYNGEE. CDR3 sequence reads: CASSVDGTSNQPQHF. The CDR3, as DNA: TGTGCCAGCAGCGTAGATGGAACAAGCAATCAGCCCCAGCATTTT.

As to this clonotype: Being one base from a much bigger clone, this may be a read error. V usage is TRBV25-1 and J usage is TRBJ1-6; TRBD1 matches 10 bases. CDR3 length equals 14 residues. Per germline, CDR1 MGHDK and CDR2 SYGVNS. V trimming: 6 bases; J trimming: 8 bases; junction bases outside the gene matches: 4. The CDR3 is CASSQGQGHSPLHF. CDR3 DNA sequence: TGTGCCAGCAGCCAGGGACAGGGGCATTCACCCCTCCACTTT.

This clonotype was seen repeatedly, ten times or more. The J gene is TRBJ2-7, the V gene TRBV4-3; no reliable D call. The CDR3 spans 13 residues. Germline assignment: CDR1 LGHNA and CDR2 YSLEER. Trimming took off 2 bases at V and 3 bases at J, with 8 bases between the two ends. In DNA, the CDR3 is TGCGCCAGCAGCCAACGTCGCAGCTACGAGCAGTACTTC. Translation: CASSQRRSYEQYF.

To note about this clonotype: This may arise from a read error, as a much more abundant clone is one base away. V gene TRBV19 combines with J gene TRBJ1-1, with D perhaps matching TRBD1 (6 bases). This CDR3 comprises 14 residues. Trimming cost V 9 bases and J 1 base, with 15 bases left between them. The germline V gene has CDR1 LNHDA and CDR2 SQIVND (reference sequence). CDR3 DNA: TGTGCCAGCAGCGTGGGGGCTCGGAACACTGAAGCTTTCTTT. Translating gives CASSVGARNTEAFF.